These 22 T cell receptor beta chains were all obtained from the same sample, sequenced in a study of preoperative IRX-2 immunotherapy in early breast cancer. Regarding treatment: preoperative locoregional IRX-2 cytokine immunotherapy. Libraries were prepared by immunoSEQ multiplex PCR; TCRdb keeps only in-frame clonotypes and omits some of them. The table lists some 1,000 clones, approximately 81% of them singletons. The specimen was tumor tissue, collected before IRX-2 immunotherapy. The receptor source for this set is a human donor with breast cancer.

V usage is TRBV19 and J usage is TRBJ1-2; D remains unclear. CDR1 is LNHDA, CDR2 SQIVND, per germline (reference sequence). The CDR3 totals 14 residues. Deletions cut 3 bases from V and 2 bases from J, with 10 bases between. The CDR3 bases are TGTGCCAGTAGTATTGTAGGGAAGAACTATGGCTACACCTTC. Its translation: CASSIVGKNYGYTF.

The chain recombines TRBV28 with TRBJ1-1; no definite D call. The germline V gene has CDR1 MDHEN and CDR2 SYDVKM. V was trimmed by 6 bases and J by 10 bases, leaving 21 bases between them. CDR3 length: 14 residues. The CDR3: CASSPLERSLGAFF. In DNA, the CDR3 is TGTGCCAGCAGCCCCTTGGAGCGAAGTCTGGGAGCTTTCTTT.

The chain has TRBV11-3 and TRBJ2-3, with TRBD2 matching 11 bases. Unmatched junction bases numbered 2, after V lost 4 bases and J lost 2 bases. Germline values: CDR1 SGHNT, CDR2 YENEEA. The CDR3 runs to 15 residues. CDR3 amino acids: CASSSSGGNTDTQYF. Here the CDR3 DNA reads TGTGCCAGCAGCTCTAGCGGGGGGAACACAGATACGCAGTATTTT.

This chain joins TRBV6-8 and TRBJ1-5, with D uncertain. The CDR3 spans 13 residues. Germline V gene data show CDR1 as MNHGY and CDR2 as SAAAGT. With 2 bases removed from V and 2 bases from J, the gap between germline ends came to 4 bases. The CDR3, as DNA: TGTGCCAGCAGTTACGTTCGCAATCAGCCCCAGCATTTT. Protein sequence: CASSYVRNQPQHF.

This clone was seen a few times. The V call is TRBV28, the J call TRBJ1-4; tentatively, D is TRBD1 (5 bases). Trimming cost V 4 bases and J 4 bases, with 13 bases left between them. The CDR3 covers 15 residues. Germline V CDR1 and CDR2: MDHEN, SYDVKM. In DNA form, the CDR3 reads TGTGCCAGCAGTTCAGTAGACAGCAGTAATGAAAAACTGTTTTTT. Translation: CASSSVDSSNEKLFF.

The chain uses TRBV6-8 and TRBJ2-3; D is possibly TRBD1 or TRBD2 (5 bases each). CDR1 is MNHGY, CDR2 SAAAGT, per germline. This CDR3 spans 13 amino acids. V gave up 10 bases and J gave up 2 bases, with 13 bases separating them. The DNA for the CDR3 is TGTGCCATTCCGGGACCTAACACAGATACGCAGTATTTT. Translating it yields CAIPGPNTDTQYF.

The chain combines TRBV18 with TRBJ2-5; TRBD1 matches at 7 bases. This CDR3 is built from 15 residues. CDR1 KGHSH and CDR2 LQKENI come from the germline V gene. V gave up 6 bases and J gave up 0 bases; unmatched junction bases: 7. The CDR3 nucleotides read TGTGCCAGCTCGCTAATGGGACAGAACCAAGAGACCCAGTACTTC. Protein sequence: CASSLMGQNQETQYF.

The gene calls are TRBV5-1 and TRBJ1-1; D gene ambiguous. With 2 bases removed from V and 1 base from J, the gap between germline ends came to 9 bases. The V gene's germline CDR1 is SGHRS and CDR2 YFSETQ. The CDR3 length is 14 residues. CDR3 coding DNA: TGCGCCAGCAGCTTTACCCCGGCGAACACTGAAGCTTTCTTT. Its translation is CASSFTPANTEAFF.

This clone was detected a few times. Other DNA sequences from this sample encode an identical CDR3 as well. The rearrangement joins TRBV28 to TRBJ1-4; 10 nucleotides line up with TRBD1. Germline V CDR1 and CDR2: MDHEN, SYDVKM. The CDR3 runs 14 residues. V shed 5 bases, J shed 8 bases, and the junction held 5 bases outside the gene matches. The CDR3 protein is CASSRGQGREKLFF. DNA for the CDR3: TGTGCCAGCAGTCGGGGACAGGGGCGGGAAAAACTGTTTTTT. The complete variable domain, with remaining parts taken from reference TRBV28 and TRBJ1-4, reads DVKVTQSSRYLVKRTGEKVFLECVQDMDHENMFWYRQDPGLGLRLIYFSYDVKMKEKGDIPEGYSVSREKKERFSLILESASTNQTSMYLCASSRGQGREKLFFGSGTQLSVL.

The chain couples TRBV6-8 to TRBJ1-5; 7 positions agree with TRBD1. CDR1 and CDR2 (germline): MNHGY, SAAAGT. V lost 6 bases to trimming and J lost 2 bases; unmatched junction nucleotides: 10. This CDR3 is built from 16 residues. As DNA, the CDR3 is TGTGCCAGCAGACGTTCAGGGGGATCGGGCAATCAGCCCCAGCATTTT. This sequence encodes CASRRSGGSGNQPQHF.

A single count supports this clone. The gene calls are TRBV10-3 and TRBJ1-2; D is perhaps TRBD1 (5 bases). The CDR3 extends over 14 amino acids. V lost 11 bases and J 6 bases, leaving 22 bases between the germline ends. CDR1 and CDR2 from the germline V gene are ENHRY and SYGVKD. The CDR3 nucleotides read TGTGCCCGGATTTCCAGGGTTGGGGACGATGGCTACACCTTC. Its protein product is CARISRVGDDGYTF.

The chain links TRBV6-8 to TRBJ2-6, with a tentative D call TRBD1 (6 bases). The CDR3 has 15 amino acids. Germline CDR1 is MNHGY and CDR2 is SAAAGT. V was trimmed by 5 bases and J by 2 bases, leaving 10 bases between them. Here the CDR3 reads CASSKNRAGANVLTF. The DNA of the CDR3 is TGTGCCAGCAGTAAGAACAGGGCTGGGGCCAACGTCCTGACTTTC.

CDR3 residues: CASSIEGISNQPQHF. The CDR3 DNA follows: TGTGCCAGTAGTATTGAGGGTATTAGCAATCAGCCCCAGCATTTT. The chain combines TRBV19 with TRBJ1-5; no reliable D call. Per the germline V gene, CDR1 is LNHDA and CDR2 is SQIVND (reference sequence). The CDR3 runs to 15 residues. The germline V and J ends were trimmed by 3 bases and 0 bases, with 9 bases remaining between them.

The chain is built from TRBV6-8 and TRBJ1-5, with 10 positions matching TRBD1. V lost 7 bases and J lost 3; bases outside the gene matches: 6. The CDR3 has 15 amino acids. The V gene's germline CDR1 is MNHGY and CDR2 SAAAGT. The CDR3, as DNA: TGTGCCAGCACCCGGACAGGGGGTTACAATCAGCCCCAGCATTTT. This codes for CASTRTGGYNQPQHF.

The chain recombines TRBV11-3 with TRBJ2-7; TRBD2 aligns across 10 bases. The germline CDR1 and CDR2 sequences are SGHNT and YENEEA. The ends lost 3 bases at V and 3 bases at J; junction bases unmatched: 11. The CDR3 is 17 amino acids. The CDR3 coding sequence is TGTGCCAGCAGCTTGTGGTCTAGCGGGGGCAAAATCTACGAGCAGTACTTC. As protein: CASSLWSSGGKIYEQYF.

This chain's CDR3 is CASSYQGDRDYYGYTF. Here the CDR3 DNA reads TGTGCCAGCAGTTACCAAGGGGACAGAGATTACTATGGCTACACCTTC. The rearrangement joins TRBV6-8 to TRBJ1-2, with 7 bases fitting TRBD1. Germline CDR1 reads MNHGY; CDR2 reads SAAAGT. Unmatched junction bases numbered 9, after V lost 2 bases and J lost 3 bases. The CDR3 runs 16 residues.

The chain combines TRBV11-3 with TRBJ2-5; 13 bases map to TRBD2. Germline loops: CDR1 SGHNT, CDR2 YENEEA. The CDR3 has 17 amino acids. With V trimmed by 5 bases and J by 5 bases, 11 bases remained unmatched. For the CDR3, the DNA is TGTGCCAGCAGCCCAAGGACTAGCGGGAGCGAGGCGGAGACCCAGTACTTC. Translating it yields CASSPRTSGSEAETQYF.

The CDR3 DNA is TGTGCCAGCAGTACAGGGAGAGGCAATCAGCCCCAGCATTTT. Translated: CASSTGRGNQPQHF. The chain uses TRBV28 and TRBJ1-5; possibly TRBD1 for D (6 bases). CDR1 and CDR2 from the germline V gene are MDHEN and SYDVKM. The CDR3 has 14 amino acids. V was pared by 5 bases and J by 2 bases, with 10 bases between.

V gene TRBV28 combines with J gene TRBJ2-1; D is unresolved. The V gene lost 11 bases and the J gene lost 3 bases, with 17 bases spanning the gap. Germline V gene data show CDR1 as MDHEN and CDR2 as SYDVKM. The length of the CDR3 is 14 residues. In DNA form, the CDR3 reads TGTGCCTCCCCTCCCCTTCCTCACTACAATGAGCAGTTCTTC. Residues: CASPPLPHYNEQFF.

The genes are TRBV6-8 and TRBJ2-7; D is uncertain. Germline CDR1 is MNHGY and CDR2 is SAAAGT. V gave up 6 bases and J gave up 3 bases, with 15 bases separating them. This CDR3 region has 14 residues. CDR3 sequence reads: CASSPSRLYYEQYF. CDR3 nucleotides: TGTGCCAGCAGCCCATCTAGACTGTACTACGAGCAGTACTTC.

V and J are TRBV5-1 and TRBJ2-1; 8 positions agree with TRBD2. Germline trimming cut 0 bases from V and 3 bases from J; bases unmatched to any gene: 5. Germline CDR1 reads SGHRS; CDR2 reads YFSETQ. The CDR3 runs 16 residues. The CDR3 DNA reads TGCGCCAGCAGCTTGGCCGCGGGAGGTCTCTACAATGAGCAGTTCTTC. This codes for CASSLAAGGLYNEQFF.

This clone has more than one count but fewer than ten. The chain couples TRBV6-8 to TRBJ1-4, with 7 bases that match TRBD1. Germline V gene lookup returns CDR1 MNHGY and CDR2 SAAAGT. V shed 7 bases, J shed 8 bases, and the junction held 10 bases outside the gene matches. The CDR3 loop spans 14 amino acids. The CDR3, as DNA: TGTGCCAGCAACCCAGCCCCGGACAGGGAAAAACTGTTTTTT. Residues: CASNPAPDREKLFF.